The sequence of this TCR beta chain was determined in a study of shared clonotypes between healthy human individuals. For the study at large: The composition of the donors was a couple of women and a few men aged 18 to 49.

Notes on the study in general: Represented diversity, genetic and exposure-history alike, was limited by few donors. A few donors had about 5% of their naive CD4 clonotypes in common. Relative to their counterparts shared across all four donors, non-shared clonotypes exhibited diminished generation probabilities.

The CDR3 is made up of 15 amino acids. CDR1 is SSHAT and CDR2 is FNYEAQ in the germline V gene (reference sequence). Measured with immunoSEQ multiplex PCR; TCRdb has only the in-frame clones, and not every one. The repertoire holds some 2 million clones, with 95% as singletons. A note on this clone: What it binds is unknown. One end of the junction does not line up with germline, which may come from a read error.

This receptor was identified in a man between 18 and 35 years old in good health. The chain employs TRBV7-7 and TRBJ2-5, with D unclear. Sequences were obtained from naive CD4+ T cells sorted from blood. Noted subset: CD45RA+ positively selected. The CDR3 spells CASSIAFGIQETQYF. The CDR3, as DNA: TGTGCTAGCAGCATTGCTTTTGGGATTCAAGAGACCCAGTACTTC.